This is a list of T cell receptor beta chains from one sample in a study of CD8 T cells in Susac syndrome. TCRdb reprocessed the immunoSEQ multiplex PCR reads with MiXCR, giving one entry per CDR3 protein. The repertoire holds approximately 150,000 distinct CDR3 sequences, less than 95% seen once, with approximately 0.08% in the top ten. The sample was CD4+ T cells from PBMCs. The receptors stem from a human donor in good health. The CDR3 runs from the conserved cysteine through the conserved F or W. The D gene is left open where the match is weak. Clone size appears in some rows only: once, few, many, or a class for an expanded clone.

NA,NA,TRBV7-9,TRBJ1-2,TGTGCCAGCAGCTTAGGGGCCGACGGCTATGGCTACACCTTC,CASSLGADGYGYTF
TRBD2,NA,TRBV10-3,TRBJ2-5,TGTGCCATCAGTGAAACTAGCGGGTTATTGCAAGAGACCCAGTACTTC,CAISETSGLLQETQYF
TRBD1,NA,TRBV7-2,TRBJ1-5,TGTGCCAGCAGCGTCAGGGGGAATCAGCCCCAGCATTTT,CASSVRGNQPQHF
NA,NA,TRBV24-1,TRBJ2-1,TGTGCCACCAGTGCCCAGGGCCTCTACAATGAGCAGTTCTTC,CATSAQGLYNEQFF
NA,NA,TRBV2,TRBJ2-2,TGTGCCAGCACCTTGACGGTGAACACCGGGGAGCTGTTTTTT,CASTLTVNTGELFF
TRBD2,NA,TRBV20-1,TRBJ2-5,TGCAGTGCTAGAGTGGGGGGGCAAGAGACCCAGTACTTC,CSARVGGQETQYF
NA,NA,TRBV5-1,TRBJ2-7,TGCGCCAGCAGTCCCGAGGGTCGGAGTTTCGACGAGCAGTACTTC,CASSPEGRSFDEQYF
NA,NA,TRBV7-2,TRBJ2-3,TGTGCCAGCAGACAGGGTAGCACAGATACGCAGTATTTT,CASRQGSTDTQYF
NA,NA,TRBV19,TRBJ1-5,TGTGCCAGTAGTTTCCCAGGGTTAGGCAATCAGCCCCAGCATTTT,CASSFPGLGNQPQHF
NA,once,TRBV18,TRBJ2-7,TGTGCCAGCTCACCACCGAGCGGTCCTGTGGGACACGAGCAGTACTTC,CASSPPSGPVGHEQYF
TRBD1,once,TRBV5-1,TRBJ2-7,TGCGCCAGCAGATCACAGCCGACAGGGCTTGGCGAGCAGTACTTC,CASRSQPTGLGEQYF
NA,NA,TRBV19,TRBJ2-2,TGTGCCAGTAGTATAATGGCGACCGGGGAGCTGTTTTTT,CASSIMATGELFF
TRBD2,NA,TRBV20-1,TRBJ2-1,TGCAGTGCTCCCGCAGCCCAGCGGGATCTTGTCTTC,CSAPAAQRDLVF
TRBD1,NA,TRBV29-1,TRBJ1-4,TGCAGCGTGAGCGGGACAGGGAATGAAAAACTGTTTTTT,CSVSGTGNEKLFF
NA,NA,TRBV18,TRBJ2-2,TGTGCCAGCTCACCAAACCTAAGATTAAACACCGGGGAGCTGTTTTTT,CASSPNLRLNTGELFF
NA,NA,TRBV7-2,TRBJ2-4,TGTGCCAGCAGCCACCCTACAGGGTTAGGAGCCAAAAACATTCAGTACTTC,CASSHPTGLGAKNIQYF
TRBD1,NA,TRBV3-1,TRBJ2-5,TGTGCCAGCAGCCAAGATCTCCGGTCAGGGGGTCAAGAGACCCAGTACTTC,CASSQDLRSGGQETQYF
TRBD2,NA,TRBV18,TRBJ2-1,TGTGCCAGCTCACCGAATTCAGGACTAGCGGGATACAATGAGCAGTTCTTC,CASSPNSGLAGYNEQFF
TRBD2,once,TRBV3-1,TRBJ2-2,TGTGCCAGCAGCCTAAGCGGGAGGGCCCCCGGGGAGCTGTTTTTT,CASSLSGRAPGELFF
NA,NA,TRBV30,TRBJ1-5,TGTGCCTGGAGTGTATGGCGAGGTCGCAATCAGCCCCAGCATTTT,CAWSVWRGRNQPQHF
TRBD1,NA,TRBV7-6,TRBJ2-2,TGTGCCAGCAGCTTGAGGGGACAGGGACCGAACACCGGGGAGCTGTTTTTT,CASSLRGQGPNTGELFF
TRBD2,NA,TRBV24-1,TRBJ2-1,TGTGCCACCAGTGGAGGAACTAGCGGGACTCTCTACAATGAGCAGTTCTTC,CATSGGTSGTLYNEQFF
TRBD2,NA,TRBV20-1,TRBJ2-1,TGCAGTGCTAGGAAACTAGCGGGAGTACGAAATGAGCAGTTCTTC,CSARKLAGVRNEQFF
NA,NA,TRBV18,TRBJ1-1,TGTGCCAGCTCACCGGCCGGGACTGAAGCTTTCTTT,CASSPAGTEAFF
TRBD1,NA,TRBV5-1,TRBJ1-4,TGCGCCAGCAGCTTGGAAGGACAGGCGTACGAAAAACTGTTTTTT,CASSLEGQAYEKLFF
NA,NA,TRBV6-2/TRBV6-3,TRBJ1-5,TGTGCCAGCAGCCCCGGGACCGGGCAGCCCCAGCATTTT,CASSPGTGQPQHF
NA,NA,TRBV3-1,TRBJ2-1,TGTGCCAGCAGCCACCTAGAGGACAATGAGCAGTTCTTC,CASSHLEDNEQFF
NA,NA,TRBV10-3,TRBJ2-1,TGTGCCATCAGTGAGTTTACAGGAGTCAATGAGCAGTTCTTC,CAISEFTGVNEQFF
NA,few,TRBV4-1,TRBJ1-1,TGCGCCAGCAGCCAGCCTAAAGACTCCCCTAAAGGCAACACTGAAGCTTTCTTT,CASSQPKDSPKGNTEAFF
NA,NA,TRBV6-1,TRBJ1-2,TGTGCCAGCAGATCCACAGGGTCCTATGGCTACACCTTC,CASRSTGSYGYTF
NA,NA,TRBV28,TRBJ1-5,TGTGCCAGCAGTACAGGGTTGCCTGGTCAGCCCCAGCATTTT,CASSTGLPGQPQHF
NA,NA,TRBV18,TRBJ1-3,TGTGCCAGCTCACCACCGGGCTCGAGCTCTGGAAACACCATATATTTT,CASSPPGSSSGNTIYF
NA,NA,TRBV19,TRBJ2-2,TGTGCCAGTACCCTTAACACCGGGGAGCTGTTTTTT,CASTLNTGELFF
NA,NA,TRBV3-1,TRBJ1-1,TGTGCCAGCAGCCACGCGACGGTTAACACTGAAGCTTTCTTT,CASSHATVNTEAFF
NA,NA,TRBV2,TRBJ1-1,TGTGCCAGCGCGGACAGCGAAGCTTTCTTT,CASADSEAFF
TRBD2,few,TRBV2,TRBJ2-1,TGTGCCAGCAGGCGCGGGAGCTCCTACAATGAGCAGTTCTTC,CASRRGSSYNEQFF
NA,NA,TRBV20-1,TRBJ2-7,TGCAGTGCTAGACAGGGAGAAGGGCGCGAGCAGTACTTC,CSARQGEGREQYF
NA,NA,TRBV6-6,TRBJ2-2,TGTGCCAGCAGTAGGTGGGCTTCCGACACCGGGGAGCTGTTTTTT,CASSRWASDTGELFF
NA,once,TRBV6-5,TRBJ1-2,TGTGCCAGCACCAGACCGGGGGGCCTTGGCTACACCTTC,CASTRPGGLGYTF
TRBD2,NA,TRBV6-5,TRBJ2-7,TGTCCCAGCAGTTACAGGATGCGGGAGGACGAGCAGTACTTC,CPSSYRMREDEQYF
NA,NA,TRBV12-3/TRBV12-4,TRBJ2-7,TGTGCCAGCAGTCCCCGACCGGAAACCTACGAGCAGTACTTC,CASSPRPETYEQYF
NA,NA,TRBV11-1,TRBJ1-4,TGTGCCAGCAGCTTAGCCCTACCAATAGAAACAGGATGGGCTAATGAAAAACTGTTTTTT,CASSLALPIETGWANEKLFF